This T cell receptor (beta chain) was observed in a study of a mutant IDH1 vaccine in newly diagnosed glioma. On the study more broadly: Of the patients given treatment, around 60% were male and about 38% were female, and a mean age of around 44 years was recorded.

Libraries were prepared by immunoSEQ multiplex PCR; TCRdb keeps only in-frame clonotypes and omits some of them. The sample has tens of thousands of clones, 80% to 90% seen once. A word on this clone: As yet, its antigen is unknown.

CDR1 is SQVTM and CDR2 is ANQGSEA in the germline V gene. This CDR3 has 17 residues. The ends were cut back, 1 base at V and 5 bases at J, with 21 bases in the middle. Time point in this sample: week 35, safety follow-up. In the vaccine, a single dose held 300 ug of the mutant IDH1 20-mer peptide, along with topical imiquimod. New WHO grade 3 or 4 astrocytomas that were IDH1-mutant and ATRX-lost occurred in the donors. The clonotype originates from a man aged 35-49 years with glioma. The chain has TRBV29-1 and TRBJ2-1; D ambiguous. The sequences come from PBMCs, collected from a glioma patient whose treatment included an IDH1 peptide vaccine. The CDR3 loop reads CSVEGLGRPLPNNEQFF. The CDR3 DNA reads TGCAGCGTTGAAGGGCTTGGCAGGCCTCTTCCCAACAATGAGCAGTTCTTC.